The 15 T cell receptor beta chains reported below all come from one sample, sequenced in a study of OX40 agonist ivuxolimab in advanced cancers. Repertoires were generated with immunoSEQ multiplex PCR, while TCRdb's copy carries only in-frame clones and drops some. Here the sample spans about 33,000 clones, about three quarters being singletons. The specimen comprised CD4+ or CD8+ T cells sorted from blood, sampled in a trial of the OX40 agonist ivuxolimab. The receptors here all came from an adult with an advanced solid tumor such as melanoma, head and neck, liver or kidney cancer.

This chain joins TRBV5-1 and TRBJ2-3; D unresolved. V was cut by 5 bases and J by 2 bases, with 21 bases left in between. Germline CDR1 is SGHRS and CDR2 is YFSETQ. The CDR3 covers 17 residues. Here the CDR3 reads CASRPYDTLTNTDTQYF. The CDR3, as DNA: TGCGCCAGCAGGCCCTATGACACCTTAACTAACACAGATACGCAGTATTTT. The variable domain in full, completed from reference TRBV5-1 and TRBJ2-3, reads KAGVTQTPRYLIKTRGQQVTLSCSPISGHRSVSWYQQTPGQGLQFLFEYFSETQRNKGNFPGRFSGRQFSNSRSEMNVSTLELGDSALYLCASRPYDTLTNTDTQYFGPGTRLTVL.

The chain links TRBV7-3 to TRBJ2-2; maybe TRBD1 (6 bases). Germline-derived CDR1 and CDR2 are SGHTA and FQGTGA. This CDR3 spans 14 amino acids. V lost 5 bases and J lost 4, with 11 bases in between. CDR3 loop: CASSTRGGTGELFF. Written as DNA, the CDR3 is TGTGCCAGCAGCACCCGAGGGGGCACCGGGGAGCTGTTTTTT.

V is TRBV5-1 and J is TRBJ1-2, with TRBD1 identical over 9 bases. CDR3 length: 13 residues. Trimming cost V 1 base and J 6 bases; bases outside gene matches: 1. Per the germline V gene, CDR1 is SGHRS and CDR2 is YFSETQ. Here the CDR3 reads CASSLTGGDGYTF. In DNA, the CDR3 is TGCGCCAGCAGCTTGACAGGGGGCGATGGCTACACCTTC.

The chain carries TRBV5-6 and TRBJ2-1; 11 nucleotides line up with TRBD2. Germline loops: CDR1 SGHDT, CDR2 YYEEEE. CDR3 length equals 16 residues. V was clipped by 0 bases and J by 6 bases; unmatched bases: 5. The CDR3 bases are TGTGCCAGCAGCTTGGTCCCACTAGCGGGGGCCAATGAGCAGTTCTTC. Translating gives CASSLVPLAGANEQFF.

This clone was counted once. The chain uses TRBV18 and TRBJ1-4; no clear D gene. Germline CDR1 is KGHSH and CDR2 is LQKENI. V lost 3 bases and J 7 bases, leaving 18 bases between the germline ends. The CDR3 length is 16 residues. The CDR3 loop is CASSPDGTEVGEKLFF. The CDR3 region has the DNA TGTGCCAGCTCACCGGACGGTACCGAGGTAGGTGAAAAACTGTTTTTT.

The chain employs TRBV2 and TRBJ1-6; TRBD1 is a possible D gene (6 bases). V dropped 9 bases and J dropped 4 bases, with 10 bases sitting between them. The CDR3 loop spans 13 amino acids. Germline V gene data show CDR1 as SNHLY and CDR2 as FYNNEI. The CDR3 region is CARNREYNSPLHF. DNA for the CDR3: TGTGCCAGGAACAGGGAGTATAATTCACCCCTCCACTTT.

The rearrangement joins TRBV6-1 to TRBJ2-1; D is uncertain. V was clipped by 9 bases and J by 5 bases, with 17 bases between them. The CDR3 has 14 amino acids. Germline CDR1 and CDR2: MNHNS and SASEGT. The chain's CDR3 is CASTIGTLHNEQFF. CDR3 nucleotides: TGTGCCAGTACGATCGGTACTCTTCACAATGAGCAGTTCTTC.

This CDR3 reads CSARRVYEQYF. The CDR3 DNA is TGCAGTGCTCGGAGGGTGTACGAGCAGTACTTC. V is TRBV20-1 and J is TRBJ2-7, with D possibly matching TRBD2 (6 bases). The CDR3 sequence is 11 residues long. V was trimmed by 5 bases and J by 4 bases, leaving 9 bases between them. The germline V gene encodes CDR1 DFQATT and CDR2 SNEGSKA (reference sequence).

This rearrangement joins TRBV7-6 to TRBJ2-6; maybe TRBD1 (6 bases). The CDR3 loop spans 18 amino acids. The germline V and J ends were trimmed by 5 bases and 0 bases, with 17 bases remaining between them. Germline assignment: CDR1 SGHVS and CDR2 FNYEAQ. For the CDR3, the DNA is TGTGCCAGCAGCCCCCGACAGGCAACCGCCTCTGGGGCCAACGTCCTGACTTTC. Its translation: CASSPRQATASGANVLTF.

A remark on this clone: At one boundary the junction diverges from the germline segment, which might be a read error. The chain carries TRBV29-1 and TRBJ1-2, with D unresolved. The CDR3 consists of 12 residues. CDR1 and CDR2 (germline): SQVTM, ANQGSEA. CDR3 in amino acids: CSVQDILYGYTF. In DNA, the CDR3 is TGCAGCGTTCAAGATATTCTCTATGGCTACACCTTC.

This chain joins TRBV2 and TRBJ2-3; 9 bases agree with TRBD1. Germline V gives CDR1 SNHLY, CDR2 FYNNEI. This CDR3 is 14 amino acids long. After removal of 7 bases from V and 2 bases from J, the junction contained 4 bases not matched to a gene. CDR3 amino acids: CASKTGGLTDTQYF. For the CDR3, the DNA is TGTGCCAGCAAAACAGGGGGCCTCACAGATACGCAGTATTTT.

This clone has more than one count but fewer than ten. The chain recombines TRBV11-1 with TRBJ2-5; 8 positions match TRBD1. The CDR3 covers 14 residues. The junction had 7 bases not matched to a gene; V was cut back by 5 bases and J by 5 bases. From germline, CDR1 is SGHAT and CDR2 FQDESV (reference sequence). In nucleotides, the CDR3 is TGTGCCAGCAGCCCCAGACAGGGGTTTGAGACCCAGTACTTC. Its translation: CASSPRQGFETQYF.

The CDR3: CAARSMGYEQYF. The CDR3 bases are TGTGCCGCCAGAAGCATGGGCTACGAGCAGTACTTC. This sequence joins TRBV6-1 and TRBJ2-7; D gene ambiguous. This CDR3 has 12 amino acids. Germline-derived CDR1 and CDR2 are MNHNS and SASEGT. Trimming removed 11 bases from V and 3 bases from J, with 14 bases in between.

The chain carries TRBV7-9 and TRBJ2-5; D may be TRBD1 or TRBD2 (5 bases each). From germline, CDR1 is SEHNR and CDR2 FQNEAQ (reference sequence). Trimming removed 5 bases from V and 7 bases from J, with 8 bases in between. CDR3 length: 11 residues. The CDR3 DNA sequence: TGTGCCAGCAGCCTCGGGACGACCCAGTACTTC. Residues: CASSLGTTQYF. Full variable domain (remainder filled in from reference TRBV7-9 and TRBJ2-5): DTGVSQNPRHKITKRGQNVTFRCDPISEHNRLYWYRQTLGQGPEFLTYFQNEAQLEKSRLLSDRFSAERPKGSFSTLEIQRTEQGDSAMYLCASSLGTTQYFGPGTRLLVL.

This clone was observed a handful of times. The rearrangement joins TRBV10-1 to TRBJ2-5, with D possibly matching TRBD1 (5 bases). The CDR3 is 14 amino acids. V was trimmed by 0 bases and J by 5 bases, leaving 10 bases between them. The germline V gene encodes CDR1 WNHNN and CDR2 SYGVQD (reference sequence). The CDR3 protein is CASSESVGLETQYF. Here the CDR3 DNA reads TGCGCCAGCAGTGAGTCTGTGGGGCTGGAGACCCAGTACTTC.